The sample holds many counts of the clone carrying this T cell receptor (beta chain). What it recognizes is unknown. The CDR3 length is 15 residues. The V gene lost 3 bases and the J gene lost 3 bases, with 15 bases spanning the gap. In germline, CDR1 is SGHRS, CDR2 YFSETQ. The library tagged individual cDNA molecules with unique molecular identifiers. Each CDR3 protein gets one entry after TCRdb re-called the 5' RACE reads with MiXCR. The sample has some 150,000 distinct CDR3 sequences, 4.1% seen once. This entry is derived from a study of human T cells and chemical hapten exposure. General study points: No change in TCRs above 1 in 1000 frequency was produced by DPC sensitization.

The template was total RNA from unfractionated whole blood. The clonotype originates from a female donor in good health. This chain links TRBV5-1 with TRBJ1-2; D gene ambiguous. The CDR3 DNA is TGCGCCAGCAGCTGGGGAGGGCCTAGGGACTATGGCTACACCTTC. Translation: CASSWGGPRDYGYTF.